By proportion, the clone carrying this T cell receptor beta chain is large. The target antigen is unknown. This sample was taken from a study of circulating CD8 cells and anti-PD-1 response in melanoma. For the study at large: Anti-PD-1 was first-line therapy for about 50% of the 13 patients. Whole-study results and caveats: Clonotype sharing was highest between DPOS and TIGIT subsets. Peptide assays on expanded sorted subsets replaced tumor-based reactivity testing. DNEG was most diverse; TIGIT repertoires were least diverse.

The QIAseq Immune Repertoire TCR panel built the libraries from approximately 16 ng of total RNA. MiXCR was run by TCRdb on the reads, yielding one entry per CDR3 protein. The sample holds approximately 560 distinct CDR3 sequences, about 8.2% seen once. Four subsets defined by PD-1 and/or TIGIT were sorted from live CD3+CD8+TCRalphabeta+ cells. The V and J ends lost 1 base and 6 bases respectively, with 7 bases between them. Germline V gene lookup returns CDR1 MGHDK and CDR2 SYGVNS. The CDR3 runs to 14 residues. The sequence was obtained from a human donor with melanoma. The genes are TRBV25-1 and TRBJ1-6; D remains unclear. Sequencing was performed on CD8+ T cells from PBMCs, taken at baseline or after one month of anti-PD-1 therapy (not recorded which). Written as DNA, the CDR3 is TGTGCCAGCAGTGAATGGGCCGGTAATTCACCCCTCCACTTT. This sequence encodes CASSEWAGNSPLHF.